The 11 T cell receptor beta chains listed next were all sequenced from one sample in a study of response to subunit inactivated influenza vaccine. TCRdb itself ran the RT-PCR reads through MiXCR, one entry per CDR3 protein. Among under 850,000 distinct CDR3 sequences, roughly 18% were seen once, and the ten largest hold approximately 10%. Sample: PBMCs from blood, taken more than 4 days after vaccination. The receptors come from a man aged 45-65 years who received an inactivated influenza vaccine.

The V gene is TRBV4-3, the J gene TRBJ2-1; D is perhaps TRBD2 (6 bases). The CDR3 runs to 14 residues. With 1 base removed from V and 7 bases from J, the gap between germline ends came to 11 bases. Germline-derived CDR1 and CDR2 are LGHNA and YSLEER. CDR3 sequence: CASSQGSGRNEQFF. In nucleotides, the CDR3 is TGCGCCAGCAGCCAAGGGAGTGGGAGGAATGAGCAGTTCTTC.

This clonotype came up many times. V and J are TRBV24-1 and TRBJ2-5, with 10 bases aligning to TRBD2. J gave up 4 bases and V 1 base, and 8 bases lay outside the gene matches. The CDR3 runs 17 residues. Germline V lookup: CDR1 KGHDR, CDR2 SFDVKD. The CDR3 loop reads CATSDLVGLAGAETQYF. CDR3 nucleotides: TGTGCCACCAGTGATTTAGTGGGGCTAGCGGGAGCAGAGACCCAGTACTTC.

This clonotype turned up a few times. V gene TRBV20-1 combines with J gene TRBJ1-1; D gene unclear. This CDR3 is built from 13 residues. CDR1 is DFQATT, CDR2 SNEGSKA, per germline (reference sequence). The V end lost 0 bases, the J end lost 1 base, and 6 bases lay between the germline ends. Written as DNA, the CDR3 is TGCAGTGCTAGAGATCGGGCGAACACTGAAGCTTTCTTT. This codes for CSARDRANTEAFF.

This clonotype was counted ten times or more. V usage is TRBV20-1 and J usage is TRBJ2-1, with D perhaps matching TRBD1 or TRBD2 (6 bases each). The germline V gene encodes CDR1 DFQATT and CDR2 SNEGSKA (reference sequence). The CDR3 covers 15 residues. V lost 3 bases, J lost 12 bases, and 24 bases lay in between. The chain's CDR3 is CSASHPGHSEGWQFF. In DNA, the CDR3 is TGCAGTGCTAGCCACCCGGGACACTCGGAGGGGTGGCAGTTCTTC.

This clonotype was detected only once. The chain couples TRBV5-7 to TRBJ2-5; 12 nucleotides align to TRBD2. TRBV5-7 qualifies as an ORF whose function is uncertain. The CDR3 consists of 16 residues. V lost 5 bases and J lost 5; bases outside the gene matches: 10. The CDR3 DNA reads TGTGCCAGCAGTCTGATGACTAGCGGGAGAGGGGAGACCCAGTACTTC. This sequence encodes CASSLMTSGRGETQYF.

The genes are TRBV10-3 and TRBJ2-1, with TRBD2 matching over 11 bases. Losses at the gene ends were 7 bases for V and 9 bases for J; bases not matched to a gene: 11. From germline, CDR1 is ENHRY and CDR2 SYGVKD. The CDR3 is 15 residues long. The CDR3 region has the DNA TGTGCCATCACCCCCACTAGCGGGAGACGAAGTGAGCAGTTCTTC. Translated: CAITPTSGRRSEQFF.

The chain links TRBV6-2 or TRBV6-3 to TRBJ2-1, with D perhaps TRBD1 (5 bases). The CDR3 sequence is 14 residues long. Germline V CDR1 and CDR2: MNHEY, SVGEGT. V lost 6 bases and J 4 bases, leaving 13 bases between the germline ends. CDR3 coding DNA: TGTGCCAGCAGCAGACCTCAGGGTTACAATGAGCAGTTCTTC. It specifies CASSRPQGYNEQFF.

This clonotype was counted a few times. J is TRBJ2-1 and V is TRBV6-1, with D perhaps TRBD1 or TRBD2 (6 bases each). The V end was cut by 6 bases, the J end by 3 bases, with 12 bases between. Germline-derived CDR1 and CDR2 are MNHNS and SASEGT. The CDR3 extends over 14 amino acids. The CDR3 DNA is TGTGCCAGCAGGGAGGGGGGCCTCTACAATGAGCAGTTCTTC. Translated, it gives CASREGGLYNEQFF.

This chain uses TRBV5-1 with TRBJ1-2; a weak D match, TRBD1 (5 bases). The CDR3 is 14 residues long. The V end lost 4 bases, the J end lost 3 bases, and 13 bases lay between the germline ends. Per the germline V gene, CDR1 is SGHRS and CDR2 is YFSETQ. The DNA for the CDR3 is TGCGCCAGCAGCGGCGACGACAGCCACTATGGCTACACCTTC. It specifies CASSGDDSHYGYTF.

V usage is TRBV11-1 and J usage is TRBJ2-1, with D maybe TRBD2 (5 bases). Germline assignment: CDR1 SGHAT and CDR2 FQDESV (reference sequence). Between the trimmed V and J ends, which lost 0 bases and 7 bases, there was a span of 13 bases. This CDR3 is built from 15 residues. The DNA for the CDR3 is TGTGCCAGCAGCTTAGCGGGAGAATATTTTAATGAGCAGTTCTTC. It specifies CASSLAGEYFNEQFF.

This chain uses TRBV28 with TRBJ1-1; D ambiguous. With 5 bases removed from V and 1 base from J, the gap between germline ends came to 17 bases. This CDR3 is built from 16 residues. Germline CDR1 MDHEN, CDR2 SYDVKM. The CDR3 loop is CASSTLPRAGNTEAFF. The CDR3 DNA reads as TGTGCCAGCAGTACCCTTCCAAGGGCGGGGAACACTGAAGCTTTCTTT.